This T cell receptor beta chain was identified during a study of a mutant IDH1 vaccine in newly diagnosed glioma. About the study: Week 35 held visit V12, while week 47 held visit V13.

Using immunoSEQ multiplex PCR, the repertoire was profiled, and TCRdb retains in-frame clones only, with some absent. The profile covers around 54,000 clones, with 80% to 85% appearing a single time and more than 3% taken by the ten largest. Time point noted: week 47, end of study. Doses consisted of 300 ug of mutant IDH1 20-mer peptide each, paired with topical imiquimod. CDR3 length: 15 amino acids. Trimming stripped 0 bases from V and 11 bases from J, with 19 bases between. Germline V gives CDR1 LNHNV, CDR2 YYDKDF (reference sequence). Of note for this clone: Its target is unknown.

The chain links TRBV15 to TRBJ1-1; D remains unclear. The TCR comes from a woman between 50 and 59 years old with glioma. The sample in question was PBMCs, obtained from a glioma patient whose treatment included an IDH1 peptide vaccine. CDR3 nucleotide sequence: TGTGCCACCAGCAGAGATCGAAGTTCCACCCGAGGGGCTTTCTTT. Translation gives CATSRDRSSTRGAFF.